This TCR beta chain was captured in a study of CD8 T cells in Susac syndrome. RNA totalling roughly 0.45 to 1 ug underwent reverse transcription with random hexamers. Using its own MiXCR run on the immunoSEQ multiplex PCR reads, TCRdb lists one record per CDR3 protein. The sample records about 280,000 distinct CDR3 sequences, more than 75% being singletons. With V trimmed by 4 bases and J by 8 bases, 6 bases remained unmatched. This CDR3 is built from 15 residues. CDR1 SEHNR and CDR2 FQNEAQ come from the germline V gene (reference sequence). The TCR sequence derives from a human donor with multiple sclerosis. Material for sequencing was CD8+ T cells from PBMCs. The chain couples TRBV7-9 to TRBJ2-1; 12 positions match TRBD2. CDR3 DNA sequence: TGTGCCAGCAGCTCCCTAGCGGGAGGGCCGGATGAGCAGTTCTTC. Amino acid sequence: CASSSLAGGPDEQFF.